This TCR beta chain was obtained from a study of T cell repertoires in cytomegalovirus infection. About the research overall: Evidence of both CMV infection and a matching HLA type came from public TCR beta signatures.

CDR3 length: 14 residues. The V end lost 6 bases, the J end lost 1 base, and 12 bases lay between the germline ends. Germline V gene lookup returns CDR1 MNHEY and CDR2 SMNVEV (reference sequence). From the reads, TCRdb called clonotypes with MiXCR, one entry per CDR3 protein. The table shows hundreds of thousands of distinct CDR3 sequences, with about 24% occurring only once. Whole-study results and caveats: In two of eight donors, the top clonotype was HLA-C-restricted CMV-specific.

On this clonotype: The antigen is not known.

Sequenced sample: CD8+ T cells from PBMCs. This receptor was obtained from a human donor in good health (CMV status not recorded). Some clones in this sample may be carry-over from other donors' samples. This chain uses TRBV27 with TRBJ1-1; D not resolved. The CDR3 DNA reads TGTGCCAGCAGAGCCGCCCCGCAGAACACTGAAGCTTTCTTT. Residues: CASRAAPQNTEAFF.